This T cell receptor (beta chain) was sequenced for a study of PD-L1 blockade in urothelial cancer. The repertoire was sequenced with immunoSEQ multiplex PCR; TCRdb's copy has only in-frame clones and lacks some. Among over 45,000 clones listed, 86% were seen once. As for time point: pretreatment peripheral blood. V shed 6 bases, J shed 3 bases, and the junction held 11 bases outside the gene matches. CDR1 is MDHEN, CDR2 SYDVKM, per germline. CDR3 length: 16 residues. This material consisted of PBMCs, taken around atezolizumab (anti-PD-L1) treatment. The chain employs TRBV28 and TRBJ2-7; 10 bases fit TRBD2. The clonotype comes from a man between 60 and 75 years old with urothelial cancer. CDR3 protein: CASRPNRGLADYEQYF. Written as DNA, the CDR3 is TGTGCCAGCAGACCCAACCGTGGACTAGCGGACTACGAGCAGTACTTC.